These T cell receptor beta chains were read from a single sample in a study of blood T cell repertoires in COVID-19. Using immunoSEQ multiplex PCR, the repertoire was profiled, and TCRdb retains in-frame clones only, with some absent. The sample contains fewer than 300,000 clones, under 90% of which appear only once. The sample comprised peripheral blood. The receptors derive from a woman younger than 30 with acute or convalescent COVID-19. Each CDR3 is given with its conserved first and last residue. D genes are given only for firm matches. Not all rows give a size; the values are once, few, many and, for expanded clones, a class.

CDR3 protein: CASSEPAGLNTEAFF; CDR3 DNA: TGTGCCAGCAGTGAGCCTGCAGGCTTGAACACTGAAGCTTTCTTT; clone size: -; D gene: -; V gene: TRBV6-1; J gene: TRBJ1-1
CDR3 protein: CASSTGTSGTQDTQYF; CDR3 DNA: TGTGCCAGCAGCACAGGGACTAGCGGGACACAAGATACGCAGTATTTT; clone size: -; D gene: TRBD2; V gene: TRBV5-4; J gene: TRBJ2-3
CDR3 protein: CASSLAAGGQETQYF; CDR3 DNA: TGTGCCAGCAGCCTGGCAGCGGGAGGACAAGAGACCCAGTACTTC; clone size: -; D gene: TRBD2; V gene: TRBV3-1/TRBV3-2; J gene: TRBJ2-5
CDR3 protein: CASSYGTSGSLFYNEQFF; CDR3 DNA: TGTGCCAGCAGCTATGGGACTAGCGGGAGTCTGTTCTACAATGAGCAGTTCTTC; clone size: once; D gene: TRBD2; V gene: TRBV7-2; J gene: TRBJ2-1
CDR3 protein: CASSLVLYEQYF; CDR3 DNA: TGTGCCAGCAGCTTAGTTCTCTACGAGCAGTACTTC; clone size: -; D gene: -; V gene: TRBV11-1; J gene: TRBJ2-7
CDR3 protein: CASSPEVGAGTQYF; CDR3 DNA: TGTGCCAGCTCACCAGAAGTCGGAGCGGGTACGCAGTATTTT; clone size: many; D gene: -; V gene: TRBV18; J gene: TRBJ2-3
CDR3 protein: CASSAIGQMNTEAFF; CDR3 DNA: TGCGCCAGCAGCGCTATAGGACAGATGAACACTGAAGCTTTCTTT; clone size: -; D gene: -; V gene: TRBV5-1; J gene: TRBJ1-1
CDR3 protein: CASWDTLSNQPQHF; CDR3 DNA: TGTGCCAGCTGGGACACTCTAAGCAATCAGCCCCAGCATTTT; clone size: -; D gene: -; V gene: TRBV6-6; J gene: TRBJ1-5
CDR3 protein: CASGGLSSGNTIYF; CDR3 DNA: TGTGCCAGCGGGGGGTTGAGCTCTGGAAACACCATATATTTT; clone size: -; D gene: -; V gene: TRBV9; J gene: TRBJ1-3
CDR3 protein: CASSEDRTDTQYF; CDR3 DNA: TGCGCCAGCAGTGAGGACAGGACAGATACGCAGTATTTT; clone size: -; D gene: -; V gene: TRBV10-1; J gene: TRBJ2-3
CDR3 protein: CAWSGDSEAFF; CDR3 DNA: TGTGCCTGGAGTGGGGACAGTGAAGCTTTCTTT; clone size: few; D gene: TRBD1; V gene: TRBV30; J gene: TRBJ1-1
CDR3 protein: CASSPLRNGNTEAFF; CDR3 DNA: TGTGCCAGTAGCCCCCTGAGAAACGGGAACACTGAAGCTTTCTTT; clone size: few; D gene: -; V gene: TRBV19; J gene: TRBJ1-1
CDR3 protein: CASRRTGANTEAFF; CDR3 DNA: TGTGCCAGTAGACGGACAGGGGCGAACACTGAAGCTTTCTTT; clone size: -; D gene: TRBD1; V gene: TRBV19; J gene: TRBJ1-1
CDR3 protein: CAWSLRLSNEQFF; CDR3 DNA: TGTGCCTGGAGTTTGCGGCTGTCGAATGAGCAGTTCTTC; clone size: once; D gene: -; V gene: TRBV30; J gene: TRBJ2-1
CDR3 protein: CAWRGTLGLAGGHGELFF; CDR3 DNA: TGTGCCTGGAGAGGAACTCTGGGACTAGCGGGAGGGCACGGGGAGCTGTTTTTT; clone size: -; D gene: TRBD2; V gene: TRBV30; J gene: TRBJ2-2
CDR3 protein: CASSPTRGGNTEAFF; CDR3 DNA: TGTGCCAGCAGCCCAACAAGGGGGGGCAACACTGAAGCTTTCTTT; clone size: -; D gene: -; V gene: TRBV7-9; J gene: TRBJ1-1
CDR3 protein: CASSGQRSYEQYF; CDR3 DNA: TGTGCCAGCTCGGGACAGCGATCCTACGAGCAGTACTTC; clone size: -; D gene: TRBD1; V gene: TRBV6-5; J gene: TRBJ2-7
CDR3 protein: CASSSTVTTQETQYF; CDR3 DNA: TGTGCCAGCAGTTCGACAGTCACTACACAAGAGACCCAGTACTTC; clone size: -; D gene: -; V gene: TRBV2; J gene: TRBJ2-5
CDR3 protein: CASSQIAGEGEQYF; CDR3 DNA: TGTGCCAGCAGCCAAATAGCGGGAGAGGGGGAGCAGTACTTC; clone size: -; D gene: TRBD2; V gene: TRBV11-2; J gene: TRBJ2-7
CDR3 protein: CASSPREDEQYF; CDR3 DNA: TGTGCCAGCAGCCCACGAGAGGACGAGCAGTACTTC; clone size: -; D gene: -; V gene: TRBV5-4; J gene: TRBJ2-7
CDR3 protein: CASSWNRANSPLHF; CDR3 DNA: TGTGCCAGCAGCTGGAACAGGGCAAATTCACCCCTCCACTTT; clone size: -; D gene: -; V gene: TRBV5-6; J gene: TRBJ1-6
CDR3 protein: CASLTSGIYNEQFF; CDR3 DNA: TGTGCCAGCCTAACTAGCGGGATCTACAATGAGCAGTTCTTC; clone size: -; D gene: TRBD2; V gene: TRBV28; J gene: TRBJ2-1
CDR3 protein: CAWTVGGPYEQYF; CDR3 DNA: TGTGCCTGGACGGTGGGGGGTCCCTACGAGCAGTACTTC; clone size: -; D gene: -; V gene: TRBV30; J gene: TRBJ2-7
CDR3 protein: CASNEGTFYNEQFF; CDR3 DNA: TGTGCCAGCAATGAAGGGACATTTTACAATGAGCAGTTCTTC; clone size: -; D gene: -; V gene: TRBV9; J gene: TRBJ2-1
CDR3 protein: CASSQDGQLTGELFF; CDR3 DNA: TGCGCCAGCAGCCAAGATGGGCAGCTAACCGGGGAGCTGTTTTTT; clone size: -; D gene: -; V gene: TRBV4-1; J gene: TRBJ2-2
CDR3 protein: CASSQEAGGDEQYF; CDR3 DNA: TGTGCCAGCAGCCAAGAAGCTGGAGGGGACGAGCAGTACTTC; clone size: -; D gene: -; V gene: TRBV3-1/TRBV3-2; J gene: TRBJ2-7
CDR3 protein: CEKPGGYNEQFF; CDR3 DNA: TGCGAGAAACCGGGAGGCTACAATGAGCAGTTCTTC; clone size: -; D gene: TRBD2; V gene: TRBV6-5; J gene: TRBJ2-1
CDR3 protein: CASSRQINQPQHF; CDR3 DNA: TGTGCCAGCAGCCGACAGATTAATCAGCCCCAGCATTTT; clone size: -; D gene: -; V gene: TRBV2; J gene: TRBJ1-5
CDR3 protein: CASSEVKGRFSEKLFF; CDR3 DNA: TGTGCCAGCAGTGAAGTCAAGGGGAGGTTTAGCGAAAAACTGTTTTTT; clone size: -; D gene: -; V gene: TRBV25-1; J gene: TRBJ1-4
CDR3 protein: CASSSGLAGIYEQYF; CDR3 DNA: TGTGCCAGCAGCAGCGGACTAGCGGGAATCTACGAGCAGTACTTC; clone size: -; D gene: TRBD2; V gene: TRBV9; J gene: TRBJ2-7
CDR3 protein: CASSERQTTEAFF; CDR3 DNA: TGTGCCAGCAGCGAGAGACAGACCACTGAAGCTTTCTTT; clone size: -; D gene: -; V gene: TRBV11-2; J gene: TRBJ1-1
CDR3 protein: CASSPGTGGADYGYTF; CDR3 DNA: TGCGCCAGCAGCCCAGGGACAGGGGGCGCCGACTATGGCTACACCTTC; clone size: -; D gene: TRBD1; V gene: TRBV5-1; J gene: TRBJ1-2
CDR3 protein: CASPPRGTGYNQPQHF; CDR3 DNA: TGTGCCAGCCCACCCCGCGGGACAGGGTACAATCAGCCCCAGCATTTT; clone size: -; D gene: TRBD1; V gene: TRBV28; J gene: TRBJ1-5
CDR3 protein: CATSDRGYGEQYF; CDR3 DNA: TGTGCCACCTCGGACAGGGGATATGGCGAGCAGTACTTC; clone size: -; D gene: TRBD1; V gene: TRBV24-1; J gene: TRBJ2-7
CDR3 protein: CASSQRSGNTIYF; CDR3 DNA: TGCGCCAGCAGCCAACGCTCTGGAAACACCATATATTTT; clone size: -; D gene: -; V gene: TRBV4-3; J gene: TRBJ1-3
CDR3 protein: CASSYARTNYGYTF; CDR3 DNA: TGTGCCAGCAGTTATGCGCGGACTAACTATGGCTACACCTTC; clone size: -; D gene: -; V gene: TRBV6-2/TRBV6-3; J gene: TRBJ1-2
CDR3 protein: CASSLATGTGQETQYF; CDR3 DNA: TGTGCCAGCAGCTTGGCCACAGGGACGGGCCAAGAGACCCAGTACTTC; clone size: -; D gene: -; V gene: TRBV5-4; J gene: TRBJ2-5
CDR3 protein: CASSRYRGSQPQHF; CDR3 DNA: TGTGCCAGCAGCAGATACAGGGGGAGTCAGCCCCAGCATTTT; clone size: -; D gene: TRBD1; V gene: TRBV27; J gene: TRBJ1-5
CDR3 protein: CASGRQGAYEQYF; CDR3 DNA: TGTGCCAGTGGTCGACAGGGGGCCTACGAGCAGTACTTC; clone size: -; D gene: TRBD1; V gene: TRBV19; J gene: TRBJ2-7
CDR3 protein: CASSQGTSGLETQYF; CDR3 DNA: TGTGCCAGCAGCCAAGGGACTAGTGGTTTAGAGACCCAGTACTTC; clone size: -; D gene: TRBD2; V gene: TRBV3-1/TRBV3-2; J gene: TRBJ2-5
CDR3 protein: CASSLSRPQGGFF; CDR3 DNA: TGTGCCAGCAGTTTATCTCGACCTCAAGGAGGGTTCTTT; clone size: -; D gene: -; V gene: TRBV12-3/TRBV12-4; J gene: TRBJ1-1
CDR3 protein: CASRHSQETQYF; CDR3 DNA: TGTGCCAGCCGGCACAGCCAAGAGACCCAGTACTTC; clone size: once; D gene: -; V gene: TRBV2; J gene: TRBJ2-5
CDR3 protein: CSVVGLAGSTEQFF; CDR3 DNA: TGCAGCGTTGTCGGGCTAGCGGGATCTACTGAGCAGTTCTTC; clone size: few; D gene: TRBD2; V gene: TRBV29-1; J gene: TRBJ2-1
CDR3 protein: CASSNRDYLSYEQYF; CDR3 DNA: TGTGCCAGCAGCAACCGGGACTACCTTTCCTACGAGCAGTACTTC; clone size: -; D gene: TRBD2; V gene: TRBV7-8; J gene: TRBJ2-7
CDR3 protein: CASSFDRNYGYTF; CDR3 DNA: TGTGCCAGCAGTTTTGACAGAAACTATGGCTACACCTTC; clone size: once; D gene: -; V gene: TRBV12-3/TRBV12-4; J gene: TRBJ1-2
CDR3 protein: CASSLAFGQRETQYF; CDR3 DNA: TGTGCCAGCAGCTTGGCTTTCGGACAGAGAGAGACCCAGTACTTC; clone size: few; D gene: -; V gene: TRBV5-4; J gene: TRBJ2-5